This TCR beta chain was recovered during a study of T cells in Graves' hyperthyroidism and ophthalmopathy. Study-level results: Before onset, ophthalmopathy was predicted by the model a median approximately 6.6 months earlier. Appearing also in blood were most of the thyroid clonotypes expanded above 0.001.

This clonotype came up many times. What it binds is not known. Trimming removed 6 bases from V and 9 bases from J; junction bases left unmatched: 8. The germline V gene has CDR1 SQVTM and CDR2 ANQGSEA. The CDR3 runs to 13 residues. TCR beta CDR3 region amplification was performed from RNA transcripts. First-round RT-PCR of the TCR CDR3 relied on the HTBI primer set. Each CDR3 protein gets one entry after TCRdb re-called the multiplex PCR reads with MiXCR. This sample has hundreds of thousands of distinct CDR3 sequences, with approximately 14% found just once. This chain uses TRBV29-1 with TRBJ2-1; 10 bases agree with TRBD1. This TCR came from a woman aged 18-29 years with Graves' hyperthyroidism. The specimen was blood. CDR3 coding DNA: TGCAGCGTCCCCGGGACAGGGGTAGGTGAGCAGTTCTTC. The encoded protein is CSVPGTGVGEQFF.